The T cell receptor beta chain described here comes from a study of CD8+ T cells in alopecia areata. Across the whole study: Tofacitinib administration persisted for 6 to 18 months, succeeded by 6 months off drug.

Treatment described: oral pan-JAK inhibitor, 5-10 mg twice daily. Peripheral blood and lesional scalp punch biopsies came from alopecia areata patients. The researchers isolated CD4+ and CD8+ T cells from PBMCs by sorting. Isolated RNA was reverse transcribed into cDNA used as the sequencing template. Assay used: immunoSEQ multiplex PCR; TCRdb lists only in-frame clones, some missing. In the table there are about 130,000 clones, 50% to 65% of which are singletons. In this sample, this clone turned up a few times. Its cognate antigen is unknown. General study findings and limits: Higher clonality was seen in lesional scalp than in normal scalp, especially in alopecia totalis/universalis.

The V segment lost 5 bases and the J segment 2 bases; nucleotides outside the gene matches: 5. Germline values: CDR1 SEHNR, CDR2 FQNEAQ (reference sequence). This CDR3 region has 15 residues. The chain is built from TRBV7-9 and TRBJ2-5, with TRBD2 identical over 10 bases. The starting material was CD8+ T cells sorted from blood, obtained at week 4, from a patient treated with tofacitinib. This clonotype originated in a human donor with alopecia areata. The chain's CDR3 is CASSLTSGAQETQYF. As DNA, the CDR3 is TGTGCCAGCAGCCTTACTAGCGGGGCACAAGAGACCCAGTACTTC.